A selection of T cell receptor beta chains follows, all from one sample in a study of T cell responses to AZD1222 COVID-19 vaccine. TCRdb's copy holds only in-frame clones and misses some; the assay was immunoSEQ multiplex PCR. The sample includes roughly 120,000 clones, more than 80% of them seen just once. The specimen was peripheral blood, collected on day 0 of AZD1222 vaccination. The receptor set was obtained from an adult in good health. Both conserved end residues are part of each CDR3. The order of the fields is D gene, V gene, J gene, clone size, CDR3 protein, CDR3 DNA. The D gene is left open where the match is weak. The size entry is marked missing in some rows and otherwise reads once, few, many or a size class.

>-|TRBV5-6|TRBJ2-2|-
CASSLMRKNTGELFF
TGTGCCAGCAGCTTGATGCGGAAGAACACCGGGGAGCTGTTTTTT
>-|TRBV7-2|TRBJ1-5|once
CASSLTGNQPQHF
TGTGCCAGCAGCTTAACAGGCAATCAGCCCCAGCATTTT
>TRBD1|TRBV5-6|TRBJ1-2|-
CASSRDRVLHGYTF
TGTGCCAGCAGCCGCGACAGGGTCTTGCATGGCTACACCTTC
>TRBD2|TRBV5-1|TRBJ2-6|-
CASSLERGWSAGANVLTF
TGCGCCAGCAGCTTGGAGCGGGGATGGAGCGCTGGGGCCAACGTCCTGACTTTC
>TRBD2|TRBV5-8|TRBJ2-7|-
CASTRTSGTYEQYF
TGTGCCAGCACCCGGACTAGCGGAACCTACGAGCAGTACTTC
>-|TRBV28|TRBJ1-5|few
CASSLLETNQPQHF
TGTGCCAGCAGTTTACTAGAGACTAATCAGCCCCAGCATTTT
>-|TRBV5-1|TRBJ2-2|few
CASSLGQNTGELFF
TGCGCCAGCAGCTTGGGCCAGAACACCGGGGAGCTGTTTTTT
>TRBD2|TRBV4-3|TRBJ2-4|-
CASSQDLAGGGVAKNIQYF
TGCGCCAGCAGCCAAGATTTAGCGGGGGGAGGGGTAGCCAAAAACATTCAGTACTTC
>-|TRBV30|TRBJ1-5|-
CAWSYRDNQPQHF
TGTGCCTGGAGTTACAGGGACAATCAGCCCCAGCATTTT
>TRBD1|TRBV7-9|TRBJ2-2|-
CASSPPDRAGELFF
TGTGCCAGCAGCCCACCGGACAGGGCCGGGGAGCTGTTTTTT
>-|TRBV28|TRBJ1-2|once
CASCRSYYGYTF
TGTGCCAGCTGCCGTAGTTACTATGGCTACACCTTC
>-|TRBV4-3|TRBJ2-7|-
CASSQVGEAESEQYF
TGCGCCAGCAGCCAAGTAGGGGAGGCCGAGTCCGAGCAGTACTTC
>-|TRBV6-6|TRBJ2-1|-
CASSRQGSEQFF
TGTGCCAGCAGCCGCCAAGGTAGTGAGCAGTTCTTC
>TRBD1|TRBV5-1|TRBJ2-3|-
CASSLVGQSTDTQYF
TGCGCCAGCAGCTTGGTGGGACAGAGCACAGATACGCAGTATTTT
>-|TRBV3-1/TRBV3-2|TRBJ2-2|-
CASSQEAEGNTGELFF
TGTGCCAGCAGCCAAGAAGCGGAGGGCAACACCGGGGAGCTGTTTTTT
>TRBD2|TRBV9|TRBJ2-2|-
CASAGAGGDTGELFF
TGTGCCAGCGCCGGGGCGGGAGGGGACACCGGGGAGCTGTTTTTT
>-|TRBV19|TRBJ1-2|once
CASTDTGAADSEVLYGYTF
TGTGCCAGTACCGATACGGGGGCGGCGGACAGCGAGGTGCTCTATGGCTACACCTTC
>-|TRBV5-5|TRBJ2-7|once
CASSLERISYEQYF
TGTGCCAGCAGCTTAGAACGGATCTCCTACGAGCAGTACTTC
>-|TRBV18|TRBJ1-1|few
CATMSIGGNTEAFF
TGTGCCACCATGTCGATTGGTGGGAACACTGAAGCTTTCTTT
>-|TRBV5-8|TRBJ1-6|-
CASSFSAAPLHF
TGTGCCAGCAGCTTTTCAGCTGCACCCCTCCACTTT
>-|TRBV5-4|TRBJ1-2|-
CASSGRQSVDGYTF
TGTGCCAGCAGCGGACGACAGTCTGTGGACGGCTACACCTTC
>TRBD2|TRBV3-1/TRBV3-2|TRBJ2-7|-
CASSLGLAGYEQYF
TGTGCCAGCAGCCTGGGACTAGCGGGCTACGAGCAGTACTTC
>-|TRBV3-1/TRBV3-2|TRBJ1-6|-
CASSRTGSFSPLHF
TGTGCCAGCAGCCGTACAGGGTCGTTTTCACCCCTCCACTTT
>-|TRBV7-9|TRBJ2-2|-
CASSSRGTNTGELFF
TGTGCCAGCAGCTCTCGAGGAACGAACACCGGGGAGCTGTTTTTT
>-|TRBV6-5|TRBJ2-5|-
CASSSRRATKETQYF
TGTGCCAGCAGTTCCCGCCGGGCCACCAAAGAGACCCAGTACTTC
>-|TRBV7-9|TRBJ1-5|-
CASSQSTGNQPQHF
TGTGCCAGCAGCCAGAGTACAGGGAATCAGCCCCAGCATTTT
>-|TRBV7-9|TRBJ1-1|-
CASSLGPGWAEAFF
TGTGCCAGCAGCTTAGGTCCCGGTTGGGCTGAAGCTTTCTTT
>-|TRBV9|TRBJ1-5|-
CASSAWGGSNQPQHF
TGTGCCAGCAGCGCTTGGGGTGGAAGCAATCAGCCCCAGCATTTT
>TRBD1|TRBV6-4|TRBJ2-1|-
CASSPRDRGYLNEQFF
TGTGCCAGCAGTCCCAGGGACAGGGGATACCTCAATGAGCAGTTCTTC
>TRBD2|TRBV7-6|TRBJ2-1|-
CASSGLAGNEQFF
TGTGCCAGCAGTGGACTAGCGGGCAATGAGCAGTTCTTC
>-|TRBV19|TRBJ1-2|-
CASSPDSLYGYTF
TGTGCCAGTAGTCCCGACAGCCTCTATGGCTACACCTTC
>-|TRBV11-3|TRBJ1-3|-
CASSLDSPAGNTIYF
TGTGCCAGCAGCTTGGACAGTCCGGCTGGAAACACCATATATTTT
>-|TRBV10-3|TRBJ2-2|few
CAISEVDSTGELFF
TGTGCCATCAGTGAGGTCGACAGCACCGGGGAGCTGTTTTTT
>TRBD1|TRBV7-9|TRBJ1-2|-
CASSLTGEVGYGYTF
TGTGCCAGCAGCCTTACAGGGGAGGTCGGCTATGGCTACACCTTC
>-|TRBV7-8|TRBJ2-1|-
CASSLRGRYNEQFF
TGTGCCAGCAGCTTAAGGGGGAGGTACAATGAGCAGTTCTTC
>-|TRBV7-3|TRBJ2-1|-
CASSARGMGSRKFF
TGTGCCAGCTCTGCAAGGGGGATGGGCAGCCGAAAGTTCTTC
>-|TRBV28|TRBJ1-1|once
CASINGPGEAFF
TGTGCCAGCATCAACGGGCCAGGTGAAGCTTTCTTT
>-|TRBV13|TRBJ1-3|once
CASSANTGNTIYF
TGTGCCAGCAGCGCCAACACTGGAAACACCATATATTTT
>-|TRBV27|TRBJ1-2|once
CASSLGSGDLRYGYTF
TGTGCCAGCAGTCTAGGGTCCGGGGACTTGCGCTATGGCTACACCTTC
>-|TRBV7-9|TRBJ1-5|-
CASNREGGQPQHF
TGTGCCAGCAATCGGGAGGGTGGTCAGCCCCAGCATTTT
>-|TRBV7-3|TRBJ1-1|few
CASSSDGDTEAFF
TGTGCCAGCAGCTCCGACGGGGACACTGAAGCTTTCTTT
>TRBD2|TRBV4-2|TRBJ2-7|-
CASSQGISGGNSYEQYF
TGTGCCAGCAGCCAAGGGATTAGCGGGGGGAATAGCTACGAGCAGTACTTC
>-|TRBV9|TRBJ1-3|-
CASTRDSGNTIYF
TGTGCCAGCACTAGGGACTCTGGAAACACCATATATTTT
>-|TRBV6-6|TRBJ1-2|-
CASSYSDSYGYTF
TGTGCCAGCAGTTACTCGGACTCGTATGGCTACACCTTC
>-|TRBV28|TRBJ1-4|-
CASSPLDMVGEKLFF
TGTGCCAGCAGTCCCCTCGACATGGTTGGCGAAAAACTGTTTTTT
>-|TRBV28|TRBJ2-7|few
CASINRASGEQYF
TGTGCCAGCATAAACCGAGCTTCGGGAGAGCAGTACTTC
>-|TRBV5-1|TRBJ1-1|-
CASSPGFEHSLLAFF
TGCGCCAGCAGCCCGGGATTCGAACACTCATTATTGGCTTTCTTT
>-|TRBV28|TRBJ1-5|-
CASSSSGDNRNQPQHF
-